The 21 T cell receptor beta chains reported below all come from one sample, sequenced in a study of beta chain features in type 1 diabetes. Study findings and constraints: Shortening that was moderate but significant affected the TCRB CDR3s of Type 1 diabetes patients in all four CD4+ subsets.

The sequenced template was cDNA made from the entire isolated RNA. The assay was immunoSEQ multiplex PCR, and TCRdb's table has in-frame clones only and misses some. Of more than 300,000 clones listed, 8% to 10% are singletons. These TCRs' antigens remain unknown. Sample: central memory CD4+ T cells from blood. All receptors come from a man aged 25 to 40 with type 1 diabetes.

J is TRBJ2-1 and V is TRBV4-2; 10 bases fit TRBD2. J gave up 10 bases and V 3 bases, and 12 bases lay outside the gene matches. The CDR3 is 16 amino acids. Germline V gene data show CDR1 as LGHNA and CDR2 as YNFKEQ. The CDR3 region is CASSHPVAGGFREQFF. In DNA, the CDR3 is TGTGCCAGCAGCCACCCGGTAGCGGGGGGCTTTCGAGAGCAGTTCTTC.

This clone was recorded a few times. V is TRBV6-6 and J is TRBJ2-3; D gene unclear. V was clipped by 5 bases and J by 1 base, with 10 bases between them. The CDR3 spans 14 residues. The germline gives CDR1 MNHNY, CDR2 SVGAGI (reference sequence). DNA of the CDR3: TGTGCCAGCAGTGGAAGGGCGGGCACAGATACGCAGTATTTT. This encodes CASSGRAGTDTQYF.

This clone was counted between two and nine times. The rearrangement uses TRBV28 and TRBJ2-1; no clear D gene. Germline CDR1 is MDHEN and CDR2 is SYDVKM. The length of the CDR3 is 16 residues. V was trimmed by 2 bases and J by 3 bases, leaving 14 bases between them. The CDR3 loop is CASSLGASDLYNEQFF. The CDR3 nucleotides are TGTGCCAGCAGTTTAGGCGCCAGCGACCTCTACAATGAGCAGTTCTTC.

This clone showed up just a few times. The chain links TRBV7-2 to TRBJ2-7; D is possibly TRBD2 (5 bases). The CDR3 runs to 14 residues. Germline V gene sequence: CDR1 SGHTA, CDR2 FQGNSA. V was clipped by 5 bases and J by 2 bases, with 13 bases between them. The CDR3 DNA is TGTGCCAGCAGCCGGGCACGGGGAGCCTACGAGCAGTACTTC. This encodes CASSRARGAYEQYF.

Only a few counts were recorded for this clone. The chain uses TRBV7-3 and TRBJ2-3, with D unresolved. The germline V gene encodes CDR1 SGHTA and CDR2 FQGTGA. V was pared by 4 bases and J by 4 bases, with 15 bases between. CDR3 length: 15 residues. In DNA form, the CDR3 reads TGTGCCAGCAGCTCAAACGGTCTCCTACCAGATACGCAGTATTTT. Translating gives CASSSNGLLPDTQYF.

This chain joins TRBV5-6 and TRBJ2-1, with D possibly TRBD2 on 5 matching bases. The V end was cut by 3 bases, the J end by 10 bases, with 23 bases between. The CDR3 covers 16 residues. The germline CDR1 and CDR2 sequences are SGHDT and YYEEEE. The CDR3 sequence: CASSSFTGFLSPEQFF. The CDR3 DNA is TGTGCCAGCAGCTCTTTCACGGGATTCCTTTCGCCGGAGCAGTTCTTC.

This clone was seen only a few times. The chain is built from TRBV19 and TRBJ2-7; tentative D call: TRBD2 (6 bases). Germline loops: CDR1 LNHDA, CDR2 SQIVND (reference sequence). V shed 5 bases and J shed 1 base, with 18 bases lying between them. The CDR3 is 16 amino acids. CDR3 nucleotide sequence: TGTGCCAGTAGTGGAAATTGGCGGGAACAATCCTACGAGCAGTACTTC. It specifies CASSGNWREQSYEQYF.

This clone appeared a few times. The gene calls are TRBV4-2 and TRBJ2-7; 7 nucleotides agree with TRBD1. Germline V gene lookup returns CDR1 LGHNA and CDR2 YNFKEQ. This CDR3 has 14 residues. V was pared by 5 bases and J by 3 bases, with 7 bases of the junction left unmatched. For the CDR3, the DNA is TGTGCCAGCAGCTTTATCGGGACAGTCTACGAGCAGTACTTC. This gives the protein CASSFIGTVYEQYF.

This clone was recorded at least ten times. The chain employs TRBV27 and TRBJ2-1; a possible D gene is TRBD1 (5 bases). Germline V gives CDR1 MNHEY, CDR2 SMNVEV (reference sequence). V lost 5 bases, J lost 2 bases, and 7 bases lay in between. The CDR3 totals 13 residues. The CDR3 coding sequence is TGTGCCAGCAGTAAGACAGCCTACAATGAGCAGTTCTTC. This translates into CASSKTAYNEQFF.

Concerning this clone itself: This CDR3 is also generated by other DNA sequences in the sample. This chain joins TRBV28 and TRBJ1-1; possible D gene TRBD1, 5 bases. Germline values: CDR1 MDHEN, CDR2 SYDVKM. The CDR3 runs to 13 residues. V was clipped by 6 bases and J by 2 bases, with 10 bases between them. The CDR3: CASRGDGNTEAFF. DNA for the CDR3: TGTGCCAGCAGGGGGGACGGTAACACTGAAGCTTTCTTT.

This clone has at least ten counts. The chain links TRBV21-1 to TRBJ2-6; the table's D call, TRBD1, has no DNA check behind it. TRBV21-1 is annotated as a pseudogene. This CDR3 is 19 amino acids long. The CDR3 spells CASSRTGGRYSSGANVLTF. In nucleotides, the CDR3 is TGTGCCAGCAGCAGGACAGGAGGAAGATACAGCTCTGGGGCCAACGTCCTGACTTTC.

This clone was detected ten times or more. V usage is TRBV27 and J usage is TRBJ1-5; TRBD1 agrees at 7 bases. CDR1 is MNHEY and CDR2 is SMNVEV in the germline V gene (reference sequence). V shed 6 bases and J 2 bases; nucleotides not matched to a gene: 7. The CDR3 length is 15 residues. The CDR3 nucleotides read TGTGCCAGCAGCCGCTTCGGGACAGGCAATCAGCCCCAGCATTTT. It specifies CASSRFGTGNQPQHF.

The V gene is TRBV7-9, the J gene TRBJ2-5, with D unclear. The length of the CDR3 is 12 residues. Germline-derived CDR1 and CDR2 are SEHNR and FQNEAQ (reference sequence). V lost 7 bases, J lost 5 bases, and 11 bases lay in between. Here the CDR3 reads CASNGPAETQYF. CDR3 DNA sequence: TGTGCCAGCAACGGACCGGCGGAGACCCAGTACTTC.

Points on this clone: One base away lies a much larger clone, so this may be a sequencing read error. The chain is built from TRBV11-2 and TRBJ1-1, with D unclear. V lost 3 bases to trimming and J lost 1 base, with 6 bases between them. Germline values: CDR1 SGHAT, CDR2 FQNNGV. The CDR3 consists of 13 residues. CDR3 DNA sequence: TGTGCCAGCAGCTTGGGCAGGAACACTGAAGCTTTCTTT. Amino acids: CASSLGRNTEAFF.

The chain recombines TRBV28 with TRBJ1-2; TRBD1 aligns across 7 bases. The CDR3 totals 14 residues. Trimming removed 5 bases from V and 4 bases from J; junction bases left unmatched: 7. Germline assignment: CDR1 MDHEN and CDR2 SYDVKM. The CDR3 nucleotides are TGTGCCAGCAGTCCGACAGGGAGAACCTATGGCTACACCTTC. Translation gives CASSPTGRTYGYTF.

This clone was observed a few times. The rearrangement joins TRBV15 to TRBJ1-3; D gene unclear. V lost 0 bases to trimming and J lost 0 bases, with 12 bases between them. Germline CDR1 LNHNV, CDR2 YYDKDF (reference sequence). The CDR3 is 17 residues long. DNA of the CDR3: TGTGCCACCAGCAGAGATCGTCGCGGAAACTCTGGAAACACCATATATTTT. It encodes CATSRDRRGNSGNTIYF.

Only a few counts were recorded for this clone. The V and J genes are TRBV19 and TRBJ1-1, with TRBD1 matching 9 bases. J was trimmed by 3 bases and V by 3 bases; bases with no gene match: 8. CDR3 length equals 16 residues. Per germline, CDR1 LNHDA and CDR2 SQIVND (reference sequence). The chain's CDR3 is CASSIRGTGHHTEAFF. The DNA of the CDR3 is TGTGCCAGTAGTATTCGTGGGACAGGGCACCACACTGAAGCTTTCTTT. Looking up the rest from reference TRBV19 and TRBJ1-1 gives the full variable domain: DGGITQSPKYLFRKEGQNVTLSCEQNLNHDAMYWYRQDPGQGLRLIYYSQIVNDFQKGDIAEGYSVSREKKESFPLTVTSAQKNPTAFYLCASSIRGTGHHTEAFFGQGTRLTVV.

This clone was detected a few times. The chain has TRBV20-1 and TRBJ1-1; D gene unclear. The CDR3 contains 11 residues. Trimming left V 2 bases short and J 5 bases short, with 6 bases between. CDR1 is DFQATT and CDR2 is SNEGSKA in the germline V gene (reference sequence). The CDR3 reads CSARLDTEAFF. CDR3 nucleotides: TGCAGTGCTAGACTTGATACTGAAGCTTTCTTT.

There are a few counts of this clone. This CDR3 is CASSVSRTDTQYF. Written as DNA, the CDR3 is TGTGCCAGCAGCGTAAGTCGCACAGATACGCAGTATTTT. The chain recombines TRBV9 with TRBJ2-3, with D unresolved. Germline V gives CDR1 SGDLS, CDR2 YYNGEE. The CDR3 totals 13 residues. Trimming took 1 base from V and 1 from J, leaving 4 bases between them.

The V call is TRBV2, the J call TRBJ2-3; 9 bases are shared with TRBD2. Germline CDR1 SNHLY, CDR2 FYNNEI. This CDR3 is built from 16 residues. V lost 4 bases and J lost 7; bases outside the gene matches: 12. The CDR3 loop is CASSGGAGGNPNTQYF. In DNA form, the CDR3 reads TGTGCCAGCAGTGGGGGAGCGGGAGGTAACCCCAATACGCAGTATTTT.

CDR3 residues: CASSQERLAAYEQYF. CDR3 DNA: TGCGCCAGCAGCCAAGAAAGACTAGCGGCCTACGAGCAGTACTTC. This chain connects TRBV4-3 to TRBJ2-7; TRBD2 aligns across 9 bases. The V gene's germline CDR1 is LGHNA and CDR2 YSLEER. The CDR3 contains 15 residues. J was trimmed by 2 bases and V by 0 bases; bases with no gene match: 2.